Listed here is a single TCR beta chain. These data come from a study of blood T cell repertoires in COVID-19. With 5 bases clipped from V and 3 bases from J, the junction kept 5 bases outside the gene matches. From germline, CDR1 is SNHLY and CDR2 FYNNEI. The CDR3 is 14 residues long. Clones were read by immunoSEQ multiplex PCR, and TCRdb kept only the in-frame ones, dropping some. The sample contains fewer than 100,000 clones, more than 75% of which appear only once. The rearrangement joins TRBV2 to TRBJ2-3; 7 nucleotides match TRBD2. The TCR comes from a human donor in a cohort sampled during active COVID-19. The source material was peripheral blood. CDR3 DNA: TGTGCCAGCAGTACCCGGACTAGTACAGATACGCAGTATTTT. It codes for CASSTRTSTDTQYF.